The sequence of this T cell receptor (beta chain) was determined in a study of CD8+CD57+ T cells in acquired aplastic anemia. For the study at large: Sorted cells (CD4+ and CD8+) yielded DNA amounts that averaged approximately 3.2 ug.

This CDR3 contains 15 residues. Per the germline V gene, CDR1 is SGHRS and CDR2 is YFSETQ. V lost 0 bases, J lost 7 bases, and 6 bases stayed unmatched. The study profiled TCR beta VDJ and CDR3 using genomic DNA as template. TCRdb re-called the reads with MiXCR, one entry per CDR3 protein. Of 150,000 to 200,000 distinct CDR3 sequences in the sample, approximately 52% were seen once. This clonotype was seen many times. Patients included in sequencing had previously demonstrated CD8+CD57+ cell expansion by flow cytometry. This TCR was sampled from a human donor with aplastic anemia. The sample consisted of sorted CD4+, CD8+, or CD8+CD57+ T cells (not recorded which) from PBMCs. The chain couples TRBV5-1 to TRBJ2-7; 11 bases are a match to TRBD1. The CDR3 DNA follows: TGCGCCAGCAGCTTGGTTCCGGACAGGGGGCGTGAGCAGTACTTC. Its protein product is CASSLVPDRGREQYF.